This TCR beta chain derives from a study of blood T cell repertoires in COVID-19. Whole-study context: PBMCs, B-cell-depleted T cells, or T cells were the source of the cDNA or gDNA that made up the material.

As processed by the authors: Amplification of reference gene primers was used by the study to estimate nucleated cell counts. Method: immunoSEQ multiplex PCR; TCRdb's copy keeps in-frame clones and lacks some. V and J calls and clone size come straight from that table; D and trimming were deduced from the DNA. Of approximately 240,000 clones in the sample, approximately 79% were seen once. There are 17 residues in the CDR3. The germline gives CDR1 SGHTA, CDR2 FQGNSA. The V segment lost 5 bases and the J segment 1 base; nucleotides outside the gene matches: 9. The rearrangement uses TRBV7-2 and TRBJ1-3; 9 bases are shared with TRBD1. The source material was peripheral blood. The receptor comes from a middle-aged woman with active or convalescent COVID-19. The CDR3 coding sequence is TGTGCCAGCAGCGAAGACCTCGGGACAGGGTCTGGAAACACCATATATTTT. Protein sequence: CASSEDLGTGSGNTIYF. The whole variable domain, remainder taken from reference TRBV7-2 and TRBJ1-3, is GAGVSQSPSNKVTEKGKDVELRCDPISGHTALYWYRQSLGQGLEFLIYFQGNSAPDKSGLPSDRFSAERTGGSVSTLTIQRTQQEDSAVYLCASSEDLGTGSGNTIYFGEGSWLTVV.